The T cell receptor (beta chain) described here comes from a study of shared clonotypes between healthy human individuals. Looking at the study overall: Those who served as donors were a couple of women and a few men between the ages of 18 and 49.

In the case of this clone: Antigen: not known.

There were no recent acute infections or vaccinations among the donors, who were healthy HIV-negative adults. General study points: Only blood samples were collected, and tissue repertoires likely differ.

Germline V gene data show CDR1 as SGHTA and CDR2 as FQGNSA. Losses at the gene ends were 2 bases for V and 0 bases for J; bases not matched to a gene: 10. There are 19 residues in the CDR3. The protocol was immunoSEQ multiplex PCR, while the TCRdb copy is restricted to in-frame clones and leaves out a portion. The data show fewer than 2.5 million clones, approximately 93% seen once. Sequenced material: naive CD4+ T cells from PBMCs. Subset defined: CD45RA+ positively selected. The chain has TRBV7-2 and TRBJ2-4; 10 positions agree with TRBD2. This TCR was sampled from a man aged 18-30 years in good health. Some clones in this sample may be carry-over from other donors' samples. In DNA, the CDR3 is TGTGCCAGCAGCTTATTAGGGACTAGCGTACTACTAGCCAAAAACATTCAGTACTTC. Its protein product is CASSLLGTSVLLAKNIQYF.